Below, 20 T cell receptor beta chains from the same sample are listed, as sequenced in a study of radiotherapy plus CTLA-4 blockade in lung cancer. Method: immunoSEQ multiplex PCR; TCRdb's copy keeps in-frame clones and lacks some. Altogether tens of thousands of clones are present, around 85% being singletons, with the ten largest covering 16%. The specimen was peripheral blood, collected from a patient treated with radiotherapy plus ipilimumab. All receptors come from a human donor with non-small cell lung cancer who had a complete response to radiotherapy plus ipilimumab.

V and J are TRBV6-4 and TRBJ2-1; D is perhaps TRBD2 (6 bases). CDR1 is MRHNA, CDR2 SNTAGT, per germline. This CDR3 is built from 15 residues. Trimming removed 2 bases at V and 3 bases at J, with 11 bases between. The CDR3 reads CASSDVIAVYNEQFF. The CDR3 bases are TGTGCCAGCAGTGACGTCATAGCGGTCTACAATGAGCAGTTCTTC.

V and J are TRBV6-5 and TRBJ1-1, with D tentatively TRBD1 (6 bases). Germline CDR1 and CDR2: MNHEY and SVGAGI. The CDR3 spans 16 residues. The V gene lost 0 bases and the J gene lost 12 bases, with 23 bases spanning the gap. CDR3 loop: CASSYSKLLEAGATFF. CDR3 bases: TGTGCCAGCAGTTACTCGAAGCTCCTCGAGGCAGGGGCGACTTTCTTT.

The CDR3 reads CASSAHGQGPDTQYF. CDR3 bases: TGTGCCAGCAGCGCTCATGGACAGGGACCAGATACGCAGTATTTT. The chain has TRBV9 and TRBJ2-3, with 8 bases aligning to TRBD1. This CDR3 is 15 amino acids long. The junction had 7 bases not matched to a gene; V was cut back by 3 bases and J by 4 bases. Per the germline V gene, CDR1 is SGDLS and CDR2 is YYNGEE.

This chain links TRBV12-5 with TRBJ1-1, with a possible D match to TRBD1 (6 bases). This CDR3 is 13 amino acids long. The germline V gene encodes CDR1 LGHNT and CDR2 FRNRAP. V dropped 4 bases and J dropped 10 bases, with 16 bases sitting between them. The CDR3 nucleotides read TGTGCTAGTGGTTCTCTCGCAGGGGTGGCAGCTTTCTTT. Protein sequence: CASGSLAGVAAFF.

A note on this clone: This same CDR3 is encoded by further DNA sequences in the sample. The rearrangement links TRBV7-9 to TRBJ1-2; D remains unclear. The V end was cut by 4 bases, the J end by 5 bases, with 5 bases between. CDR3 length: 11 residues. CDR1 and CDR2 (germline): SEHNR, FQNEAQ (reference sequence). The CDR3: CASSSSYGYTF. CDR3 DNA sequence: TGTGCCAGCAGCTCCTCTTATGGCTACACCTTC.

The chain couples TRBV6-5 to TRBJ1-6; D unresolved. Trimming pared 6 bases from V and 7 bases from J, leaving 13 bases between. This CDR3 region has 14 residues. Germline CDR1 reads MNHEY; CDR2 reads SVGAGI. The CDR3: CASSFGPRNSPLHF. The CDR3 DNA follows: TGTGCCAGCAGCTTTGGGCCCCGGAATTCACCCCTCCACTTT.

V gene TRBV30 combines with J gene TRBJ2-7; 8 bases are a match to TRBD1. The V gene's germline CDR1 is GTSNPN and CDR2 SVGIG (reference sequence). The CDR3 loop spans 12 amino acids. The V and J ends lost 7 bases and 3 bases, in that order; junction bases with no gene match: 5. The CDR3 DNA reads TGTGCCTTAGACAGGGGAAGCTACGAGCAGTACTTC. Residues: CALDRGSYEQYF.

Comment on this clone: Other DNA sequences within the sample encode an identical CDR3. CDR3 residues: CASSLAGSTNEKLFF. In DNA, the CDR3 is TGCGCCAGCAGCTTGGCAGGCTCAACTAATGAAAAACTGTTTTTT. The V gene is TRBV5-1, the J gene TRBJ1-4; no definite D call. CDR1 and CDR2 from the germline V gene are SGHRS and YFSETQ. V dropped 0 bases and J dropped 0 bases, with 6 bases sitting between them. The CDR3 totals 15 residues.

This clone has only one observation. V gene TRBV10-1 combines with J gene TRBJ2-3; D possibly corresponds to TRBD2 (5 bases). The germline CDR1 and CDR2 sequences are WNHNN and SYGVQD (reference sequence). V lost 3 bases and J lost 5, with 12 bases in between. CDR3 length equals 14 residues. CDR3: CASSEAAREDTQYF. The DNA for the CDR3 is TGCGCCAGCAGTGAAGCCGCGAGGGAAGATACGCAGTATTTT.

This chain joins TRBV5-1 and TRBJ1-2, with 10 bases fitting TRBD1. Losses at the gene ends were 4 bases for V and 4 bases for J; bases not matched to a gene: 4. Germline CDR1 and CDR2: SGHRS and YFSETQ. The CDR3 has 14 amino acids. The chain's CDR3 is CASSADRGFYGYTF. Written as DNA, the CDR3 is TGCGCCAGCAGCGCGGACAGGGGGTTCTATGGCTACACCTTC. The variable domain in full, completed from reference TRBV5-1 and TRBJ1-2, reads KAGVTQTPRYLIKTRGQQVTLSCSPISGHRSVSWYQQTPGQGLQFLFEYFSETQRNKGNFPGRFSGRQFSNSRSEMNVSTLELGDSALYLCASSADRGFYGYTFGSGTRLTVV.

This clone has a handful of counts. The gene calls are TRBV6-5 and TRBJ1-5; D is perhaps TRBD1 (6 bases). V shed 6 bases and J shed 5 bases, with 17 bases lying between them. There are 15 residues in the CDR3. The V gene's germline CDR1 is MNHEY and CDR2 SVGAGI. This chain's CDR3 is CASRFTTGQDQPQHF. The DNA for the CDR3 is TGTGCCAGCAGATTCACGACAGGTCAAGATCAGCCCCAGCATTTT.

V and J are TRBV19 and TRBJ1-5, with 8 bases matching TRBD1. Germline-derived CDR1 and CDR2 are LNHDA and SQIVND (reference sequence). The trim removed 6 bases at V and 3 bases at J, leaving 7 bases unmatched. The CDR3 is 15 residues long. CDR3 bases: TGTGCCAGTAGAGCTAAGGGACAGGTCAATCAGCCCCAGCATTTT. This encodes CASRAKGQVNQPQHF. Drawing the rest from reference TRBV19 and TRBJ1-5, the complete variable domain is DGGITQSPKYLFRKEGQNVTLSCEQNLNHDAMYWYRQDPGQGLRLIYYSQIVNDFQKGDIAEGYSVSREKKESFPLTVTSAQKNPTAFYLCASRAKGQVNQPQHFGDGTRLSIL.

This chain connects TRBV7-9 to TRBJ2-2; D is possibly TRBD2 (5 bases). CDR3 size: 14 residues. The germline V and J ends were trimmed by 7 bases and 6 bases, with 15 bases remaining between them. Germline V gives CDR1 SEHNR, CDR2 FQNEAQ (reference sequence). CDR3 nucleotides: TGTGCCAGCACCCGGGGTCCCCAGTCCGGGGAGCTGTTTTTT. Translated: CASTRGPQSGELFF.

The rearrangement links TRBV30 to TRBJ2-5, with D unresolved. The closer fit of TRBJ2-7 to the DNA end suggests the J call may be wrong. The CDR3 runs 14 residues. Germline-derived CDR1 and CDR2 are GTSNPN and SVGIG (reference sequence). The CDR3 protein is CAWSVRGVACEQYF. The CDR3 DNA reads TGTGCCTGGAGTGTCCGAGGTGTTGCGTGCGAGCAGTACTTC.

This sequence joins TRBV18 and TRBJ1-2, with 10 bases aligning to TRBD1. In germline, CDR1 is KGHSH, CDR2 LQKENI. CDR3 length equals 15 residues. J gave up 3 bases and V 4 bases, and 5 bases lay outside the gene matches. The DNA of the CDR3 is TGTGCCAGCTCACAAGACGGGACAGGGGACTATGGCTACACCTTC. Its translation: CASSQDGTGDYGYTF.

The chain carries TRBV9 and TRBJ2-1; 10 nucleotides align to TRBD2. V gave up 1 base and J gave up 7 bases; unmatched junction bases: 8. CDR3 size: 16 residues. Per the germline V gene, CDR1 is SGDLS and CDR2 is YYNGEE. DNA of the CDR3: TGTGCCAGCAGCGTACAAGCGGGAGGGAGGATGAATGAGCAGTTCTTC. As protein: CASSVQAGGRMNEQFF.

Points on this clone: At one end, the junction sequence differs from germline, possibly due to a read error. CDR3 DNA sequence: TGTGCCAGCAGCTTGCGCGCCGGCGCCATAATCTACGAGCGGTACTTC. Its protein product is CASSLRAGAIIYERYF. J is TRBJ2-7 and V is TRBV5-6; D is uncertain. The CDR3 covers 16 residues. The germline V gene encodes CDR1 SGHDT and CDR2 YYEEEE. Looking up the rest from reference TRBV5-6 and TRBJ2-7 gives the full variable domain: DAGVTQSPTHLIKTRGQQVTLRCSPKSGHDTVSWYQQALGQGPQFIFQYYEEEERQRGNFPDRFSGHQFPNYSSELNVNALLLGDSALYLCASSLRAGAIIYERYFGPGTRLTVT.

This chain joins TRBV18 and TRBJ2-3; the match to TRBD1 covers 7 bases. J lost 2 bases, V lost 3 bases, and 2 bases had no gene match. Germline loops: CDR1 KGHSH, CDR2 LQKENI. CDR3 length: 14 amino acids. CDR3 nucleotides: TGTGCCAGCTCACCCGGGACAGACACAGATACGCAGTATTTT. Translation: CASSPGTDTDTQYF.

The gene calls are TRBV5-6 and TRBJ1-4, with a tentative D call TRBD1 (5 bases). The V gene lost 0 bases and the J gene lost 2 bases, with 8 bases spanning the gap. The length of the CDR3 is 15 residues. CDR1 is SGHDT, CDR2 YYEEEE, per germline. CDR3 nucleotides: TGTGCCAGCAGCTTGGCGGCAGGGACTAATGAAAAACTGTTTTTT. Its protein is CASSLAAGTNEKLFF.

This clone was found once. V gene TRBV6-5 combines with J gene TRBJ2-5; possible D gene TRBD1, 5 bases. From germline, CDR1 is MNHEY and CDR2 SVGAGI. V was trimmed by 0 bases and J by 4 bases, leaving 9 bases between them. The CDR3 loop spans 14 amino acids. This CDR3 reads CASSYSGQGETQYF. In DNA form, the CDR3 reads TGTGCCAGCAGTTACTCCGGACAAGGAGAGACCCAGTACTTC.